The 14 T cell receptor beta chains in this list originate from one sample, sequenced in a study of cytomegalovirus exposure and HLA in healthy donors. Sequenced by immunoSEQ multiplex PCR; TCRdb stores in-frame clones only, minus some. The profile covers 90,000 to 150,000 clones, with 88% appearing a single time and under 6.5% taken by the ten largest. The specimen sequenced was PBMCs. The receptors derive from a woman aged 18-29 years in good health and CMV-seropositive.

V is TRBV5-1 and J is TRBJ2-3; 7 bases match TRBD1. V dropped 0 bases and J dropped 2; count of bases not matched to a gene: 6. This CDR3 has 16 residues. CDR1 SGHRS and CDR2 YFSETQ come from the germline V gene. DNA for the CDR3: TGCGCCAGCAGCTTGGGACCACAGGGGATCACAGATACGCAGTATTTT. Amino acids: CASSLGPQGITDTQYF.

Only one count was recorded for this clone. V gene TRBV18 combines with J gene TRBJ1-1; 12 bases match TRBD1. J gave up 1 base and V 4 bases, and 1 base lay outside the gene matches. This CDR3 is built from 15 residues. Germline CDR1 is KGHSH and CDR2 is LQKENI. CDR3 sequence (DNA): TGTGCCAGCTCACTGGGACAGGGGGCGAACACTGAAGCTTTCTTT. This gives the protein CASSLGQGANTEAFF.

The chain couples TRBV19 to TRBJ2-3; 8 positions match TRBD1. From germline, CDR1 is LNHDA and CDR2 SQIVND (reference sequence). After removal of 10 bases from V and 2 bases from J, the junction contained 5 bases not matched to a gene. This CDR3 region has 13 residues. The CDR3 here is CATRDRNTDTQYF. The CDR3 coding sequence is TGTGCCACCCGGGACAGGAACACAGATACGCAGTATTTT. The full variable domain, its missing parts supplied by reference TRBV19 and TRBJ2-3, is DGGITQSPKYLFRKEGQNVTLSCEQNLNHDAMYWYRQDPGQGLRLIYYSQIVNDFQKGDIAEGYSVSREKKESFPLTVTSAQKNPTAFYLCATRDRNTDTQYFGPGTRLTVL.

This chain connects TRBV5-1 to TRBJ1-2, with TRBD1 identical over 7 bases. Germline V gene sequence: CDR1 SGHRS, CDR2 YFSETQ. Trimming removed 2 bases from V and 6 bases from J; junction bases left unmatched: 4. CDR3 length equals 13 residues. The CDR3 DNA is TGCGCCAGCAGCTTCCAGGGGGACGATGGCTACACCTTC. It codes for CASSFQGDDGYTF.

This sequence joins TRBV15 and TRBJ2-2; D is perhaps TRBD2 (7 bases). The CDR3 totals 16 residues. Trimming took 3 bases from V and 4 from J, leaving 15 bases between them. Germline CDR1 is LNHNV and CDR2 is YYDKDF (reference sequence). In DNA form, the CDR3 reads TGTGCCACCAGCAGCTCAACAGGGAGGGTCACCGGGGAGCTGTTTTTT. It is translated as CATSSSTGRVTGELFF.

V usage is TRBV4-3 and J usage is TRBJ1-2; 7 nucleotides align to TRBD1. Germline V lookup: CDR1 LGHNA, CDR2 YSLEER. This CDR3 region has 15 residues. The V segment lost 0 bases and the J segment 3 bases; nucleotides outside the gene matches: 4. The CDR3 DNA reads TGCGCCAGCAGCCAAGAAACACAGGGGTACTATGGCTACACCTTC. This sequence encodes CASSQETQGYYGYTF.

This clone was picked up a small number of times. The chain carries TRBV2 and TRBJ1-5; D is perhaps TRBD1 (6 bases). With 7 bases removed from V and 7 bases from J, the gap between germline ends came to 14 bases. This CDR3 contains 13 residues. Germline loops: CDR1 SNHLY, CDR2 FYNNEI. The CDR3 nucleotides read TGTGCCAGCAATGGGGAGGGGGGACAGCCCCAGCATTTT. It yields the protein CASNGEGGQPQHF. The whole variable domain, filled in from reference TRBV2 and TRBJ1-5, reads EPEVTQTPSHQVTQMGQEVILRCVPISNHLYFYWYRQILGQKVEFLVSFYNNEISEKSEIFDDQFSVERPDGSNFTLKIRSTKLEDSAMYFCASNGEGGQPQHFGDGTRLSIL.

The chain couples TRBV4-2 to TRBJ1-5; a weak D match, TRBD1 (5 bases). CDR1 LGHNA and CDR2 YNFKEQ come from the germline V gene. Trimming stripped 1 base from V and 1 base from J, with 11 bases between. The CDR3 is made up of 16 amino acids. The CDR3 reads CASSQGEGTSNQPQHF. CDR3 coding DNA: TGTGCCAGCAGCCAAGGGGAGGGGACGAGCAATCAGCCCCAGCATTTT.

The CDR3: CASSFSGADTQYF. CDR3 coding DNA: TGTGCCAGCAGCTTCTCGGGGGCAGATACGCAGTATTTT. This chain joins TRBV5-4 and TRBJ2-3; TRBD2 might be the D (6 bases). This CDR3 spans 13 amino acids. Looked up from germline, CDR1 is SGHNT and CDR2 is YYREEE (reference sequence). V lost 2 bases to trimming and J lost 4 bases, with 8 bases between them.

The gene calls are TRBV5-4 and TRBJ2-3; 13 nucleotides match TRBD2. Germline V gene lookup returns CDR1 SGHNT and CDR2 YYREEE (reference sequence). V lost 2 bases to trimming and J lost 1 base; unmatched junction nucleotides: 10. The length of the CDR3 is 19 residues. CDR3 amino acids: CASSLRQLAGGPGTDTQYF. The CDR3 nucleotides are TGTGCCAGCAGCTTAAGACAACTAGCGGGAGGGCCGGGCACAGATACGCAGTATTTT.

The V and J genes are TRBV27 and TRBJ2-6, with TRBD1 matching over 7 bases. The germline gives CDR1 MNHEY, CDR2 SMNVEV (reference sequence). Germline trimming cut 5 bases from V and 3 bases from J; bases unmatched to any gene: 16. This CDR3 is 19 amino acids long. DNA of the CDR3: TGTGCCAGCAGTCCCCGCAGGACAGGACCTATCGATGGGGCCAACGTCCTGACTTTC. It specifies CASSPRRTGPIDGANVLTF.

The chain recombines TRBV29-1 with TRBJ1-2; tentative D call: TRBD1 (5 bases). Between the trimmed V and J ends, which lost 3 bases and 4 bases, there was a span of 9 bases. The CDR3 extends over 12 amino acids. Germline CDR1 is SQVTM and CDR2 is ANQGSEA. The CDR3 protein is CSVDREGYGYTF. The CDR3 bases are TGCAGCGTTGACAGGGAGGGCTATGGCTACACCTTC.

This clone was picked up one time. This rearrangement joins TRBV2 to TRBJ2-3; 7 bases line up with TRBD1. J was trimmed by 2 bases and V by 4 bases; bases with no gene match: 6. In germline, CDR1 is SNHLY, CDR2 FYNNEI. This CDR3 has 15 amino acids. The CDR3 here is CASSAGTANTDTQYF. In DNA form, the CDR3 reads TGTGCCAGCAGTGCCGGGACAGCCAACACAGATACGCAGTATTTT.

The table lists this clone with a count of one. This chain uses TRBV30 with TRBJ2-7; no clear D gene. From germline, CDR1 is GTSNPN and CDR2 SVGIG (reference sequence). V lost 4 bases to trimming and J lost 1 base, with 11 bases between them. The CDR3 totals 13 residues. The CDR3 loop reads CAWTVKSSYEQYF. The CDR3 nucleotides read TGTGCCTGGACTGTAAAGAGTTCCTACGAGCAGTACTTC.